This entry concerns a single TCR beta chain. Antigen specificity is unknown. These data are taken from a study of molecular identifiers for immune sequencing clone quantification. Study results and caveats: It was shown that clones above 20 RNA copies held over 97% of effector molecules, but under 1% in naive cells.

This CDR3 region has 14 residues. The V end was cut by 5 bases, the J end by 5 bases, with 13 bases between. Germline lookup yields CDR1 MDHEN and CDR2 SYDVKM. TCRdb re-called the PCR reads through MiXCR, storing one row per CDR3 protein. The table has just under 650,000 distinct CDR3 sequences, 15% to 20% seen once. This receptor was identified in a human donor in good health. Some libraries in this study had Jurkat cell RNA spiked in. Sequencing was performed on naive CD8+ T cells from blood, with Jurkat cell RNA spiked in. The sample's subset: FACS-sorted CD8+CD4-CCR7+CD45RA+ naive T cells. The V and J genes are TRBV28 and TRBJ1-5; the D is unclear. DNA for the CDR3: TGTGCCAGCAGTGTCTCGCGTGGGGATCAGCCCCAGCATTTT. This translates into CASSVSRGDQPQHF. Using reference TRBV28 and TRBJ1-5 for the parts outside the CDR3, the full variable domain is DVKVTQSSRYLVKRTGEKVFLECVQDMDHENMFWYRQDPGLGLRLIYFSYDVKMKEKGDIPEGYSVSREKKERFSLILESASTNQTSMYLCASSVSRGDQPQHFGDGTRLSIL.